Sequencing of this TCR beta chain was carried out in a study of CD8+ T cells in alopecia areata. RNA was isolated and reverse transcribed to cDNA, the sequencing template. Assay: immunoSEQ multiplex PCR; the TCRdb copy retains only in-frame clones and omits some. The data hold 120,000 or so clones, with 55% to 65% observed a single time. V was shortened by 4 bases and J by 4 bases, with 15 bases between the two germline ends. This CDR3 is built from 14 residues. The germline V gene encodes CDR1 SGHRS and CDR2 YFSETQ. This clone was seen only a few times. The V gene is TRBV5-1, the J gene TRBJ2-7; D is unresolved. The sequence was collected from a human donor in good health. Sequenced sample: CD4+ T cells sorted from blood. The CDR3 DNA reads TGCGCCAGCAGCGAGAGTGGGCCCGTTTACGAGCAGTACTTC. Residues: CASSESGPVYEQYF.